The table lists the clone carrying this TCR beta chain with many counts. The sample belongs to a study of spatial heterogeneity in lung cancer. Each CDR3 protein is one row after TCRdb ran MiXCR on the 5' RACE reads. The data contain about 90,000 distinct CDR3 sequences, approximately 8.2% of them singletons. The CDR3 runs 15 residues. CDR1 is MNHEY, CDR2 SVGEGT, per germline. J was trimmed by 1 base and V by 5 bases; bases with no gene match: 5. The time point denotes: sample taken at primary tumor resection. Whole RNA obtained from tumor, nontumor lung or frozen PBMC underwent sequencing without sorting.

This sample comprised PBMCs, obtained at surgery. The sequence was collected from a male donor with early-stage non-small cell lung cancer. This chain joins TRBV6-2 or TRBV6-3 and TRBJ1-2; 9 bases are a match to TRBD1. Here the CDR3 DNA reads TGTGCCAGCAGTCAACCGGGACAGGGTAACTATGGCTACACCTTC. As protein: CASSQPGQGNYGYTF.